The source of this T cell receptor (beta chain) is a study of T cell responses to AZD1222 COVID-19 vaccine. Sequenced by immunoSEQ multiplex PCR; TCRdb stores in-frame clones only, minus some. The table includes 66,000 or so clones, roughly 84% detected once. This clone turned up a few times. The CDR3 length is 14 residues. V was cut by 3 bases and J by 5 bases, with 16 bases left in between. Per the germline V gene, CDR1 is GTSNPN and CDR2 is SVGIG (reference sequence). Sample: peripheral blood, taken on day 0 of AZD1222 vaccination. The clonotype was recovered from an adult in good health. The V call is TRBV30, the J call TRBJ1-2, with D perhaps TRBD1 (5 bases). DNA for the CDR3: TGTGCCTGGAGCCCCGGGGGGGGATTTTATGGCTACACCTTC. Its translation is CAWSPGGGFYGYTF.